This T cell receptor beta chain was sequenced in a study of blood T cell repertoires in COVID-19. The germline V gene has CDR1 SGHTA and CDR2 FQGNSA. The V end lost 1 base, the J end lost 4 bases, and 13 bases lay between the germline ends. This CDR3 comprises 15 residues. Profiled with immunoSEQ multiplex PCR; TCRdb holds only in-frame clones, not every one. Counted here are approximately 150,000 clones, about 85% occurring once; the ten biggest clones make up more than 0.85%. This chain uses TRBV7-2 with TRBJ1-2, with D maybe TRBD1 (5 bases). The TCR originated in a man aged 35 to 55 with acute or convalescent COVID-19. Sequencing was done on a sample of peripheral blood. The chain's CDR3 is CASSLDGGVIYGYTF. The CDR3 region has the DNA TGTGCCAGCAGCTTAGATGGGGGGGTAATCTATGGCTACACCTTC.